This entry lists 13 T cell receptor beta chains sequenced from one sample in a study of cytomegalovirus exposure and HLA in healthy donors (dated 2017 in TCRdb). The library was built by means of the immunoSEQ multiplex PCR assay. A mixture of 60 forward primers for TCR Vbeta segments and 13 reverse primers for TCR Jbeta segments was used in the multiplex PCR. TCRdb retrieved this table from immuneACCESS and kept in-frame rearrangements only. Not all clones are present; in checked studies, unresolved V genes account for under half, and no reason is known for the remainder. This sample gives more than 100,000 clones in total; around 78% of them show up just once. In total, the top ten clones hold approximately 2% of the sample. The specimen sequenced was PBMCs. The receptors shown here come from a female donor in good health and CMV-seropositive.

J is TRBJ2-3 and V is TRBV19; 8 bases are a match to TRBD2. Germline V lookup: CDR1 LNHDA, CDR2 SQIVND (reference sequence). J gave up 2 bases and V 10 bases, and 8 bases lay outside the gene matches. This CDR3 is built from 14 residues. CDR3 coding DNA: TGTGCCACCCGGACTAGCCCTAACACAGATACGCAGTATTTT. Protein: CATRTSPNTDTQYF.

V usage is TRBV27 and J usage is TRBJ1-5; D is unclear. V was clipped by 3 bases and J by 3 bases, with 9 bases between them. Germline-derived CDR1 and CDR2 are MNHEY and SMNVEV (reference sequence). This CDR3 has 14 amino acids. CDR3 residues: CASSFPCYNQPQHF. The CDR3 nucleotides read TGTGCCAGCAGTTTCCCCTGTTACAATCAGCCCCAGCATTTT.

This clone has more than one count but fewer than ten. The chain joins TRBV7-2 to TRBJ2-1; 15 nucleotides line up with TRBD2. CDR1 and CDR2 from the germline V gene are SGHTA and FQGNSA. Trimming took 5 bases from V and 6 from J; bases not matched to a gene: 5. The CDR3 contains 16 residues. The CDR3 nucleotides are TGTGCCAGCAGCCCGGGACTAGCGGGAGGCCCCAATGAGCAGTTCTTC. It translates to CASSPGLAGGPNEQFF.

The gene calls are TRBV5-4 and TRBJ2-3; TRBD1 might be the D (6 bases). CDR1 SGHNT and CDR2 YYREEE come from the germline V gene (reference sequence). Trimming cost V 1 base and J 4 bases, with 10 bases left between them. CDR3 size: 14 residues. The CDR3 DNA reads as TGTGCCAGCAGCTTGACAACAGGGCCAGATACGCAGTATTTT. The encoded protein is CASSLTTGPDTQYF.

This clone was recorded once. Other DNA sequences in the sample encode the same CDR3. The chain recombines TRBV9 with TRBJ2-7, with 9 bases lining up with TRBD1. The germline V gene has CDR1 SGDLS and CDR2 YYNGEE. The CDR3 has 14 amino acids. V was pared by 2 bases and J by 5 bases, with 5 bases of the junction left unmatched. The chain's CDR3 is CASSVGQGFDEQYF. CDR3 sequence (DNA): TGTGCCAGCAGCGTGGGACAGGGTTTCGACGAGCAGTACTTC.

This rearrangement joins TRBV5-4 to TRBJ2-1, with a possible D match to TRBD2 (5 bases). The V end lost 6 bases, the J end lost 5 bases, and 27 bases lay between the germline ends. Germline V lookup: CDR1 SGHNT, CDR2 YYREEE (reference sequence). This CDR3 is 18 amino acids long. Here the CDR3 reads CASNAGGPLASVNNEQFF. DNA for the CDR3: TGTGCCAGCAACGCAGGAGGACCTCTAGCCTCCGTCAACAATGAGCAGTTCTTC.

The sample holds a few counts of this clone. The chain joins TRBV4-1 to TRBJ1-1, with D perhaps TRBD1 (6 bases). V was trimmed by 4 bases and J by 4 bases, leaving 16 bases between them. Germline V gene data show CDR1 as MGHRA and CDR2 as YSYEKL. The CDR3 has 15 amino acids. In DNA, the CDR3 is TGCGCCAGCAGCCTCTTAGAGGGGGATGGCACTGAAGCTTTCTTT. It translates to CASSLLEGDGTEAFF.

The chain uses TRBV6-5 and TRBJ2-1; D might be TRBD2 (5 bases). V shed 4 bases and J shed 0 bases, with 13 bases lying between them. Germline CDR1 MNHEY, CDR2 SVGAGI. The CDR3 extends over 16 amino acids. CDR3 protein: CASSSPRGNSYNEQFF. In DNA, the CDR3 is TGTGCCAGCAGTTCCCCCCGGGGAAACTCCTACAATGAGCAGTTCTTC.

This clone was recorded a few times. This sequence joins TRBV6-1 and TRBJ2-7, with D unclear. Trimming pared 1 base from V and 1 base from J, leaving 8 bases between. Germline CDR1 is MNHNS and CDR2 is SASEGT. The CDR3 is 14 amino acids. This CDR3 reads CASSEEPRSYEQYF. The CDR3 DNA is TGTGCCAGCAGTGAAGAGCCTAGATCCTACGAGCAGTACTTC.

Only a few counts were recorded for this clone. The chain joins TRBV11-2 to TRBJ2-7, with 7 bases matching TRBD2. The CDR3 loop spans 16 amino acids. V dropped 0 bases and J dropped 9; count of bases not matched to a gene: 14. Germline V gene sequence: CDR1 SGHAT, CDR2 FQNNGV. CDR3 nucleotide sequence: TGTGCCAGCAGCTTAGACCTAGCGGACCCCCCCATGGGGCAGTACTTC. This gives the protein CASSLDLADPPMGQYF.

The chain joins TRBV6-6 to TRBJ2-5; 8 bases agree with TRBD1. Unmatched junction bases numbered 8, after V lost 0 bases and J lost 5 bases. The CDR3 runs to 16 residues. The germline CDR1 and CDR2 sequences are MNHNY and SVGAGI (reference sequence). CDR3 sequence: CASSYSQGALMETQYF. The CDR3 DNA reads TGTGCCAGCAGTTACTCTCAGGGGGCGCTTATGGAGACCCAGTACTTC.

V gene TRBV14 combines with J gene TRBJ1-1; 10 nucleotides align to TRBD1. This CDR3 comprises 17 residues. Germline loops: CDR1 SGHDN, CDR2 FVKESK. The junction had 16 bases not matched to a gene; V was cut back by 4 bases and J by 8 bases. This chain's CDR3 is CASSPIESSGQGREAFF. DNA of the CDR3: TGTGCCAGCAGCCCCATTGAATCTTCGGGACAGGGGAGAGAAGCTTTCTTT.

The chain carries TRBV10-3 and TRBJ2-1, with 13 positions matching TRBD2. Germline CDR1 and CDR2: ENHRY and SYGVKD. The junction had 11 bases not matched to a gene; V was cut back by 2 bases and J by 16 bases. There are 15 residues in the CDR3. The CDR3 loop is CAISEVLAGGPGFFF. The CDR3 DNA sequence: TGTGCCATCAGTGAGGTACTAGCGGGAGGGCCTGGGTTTTTCTTC.